The 15 T cell receptor beta chains below were found in one sample sequenced in a study of T cell repertoires in cytomegalovirus infection. TCRdb fed the reads into MiXCR, producing one record per CDR3 protein. The sample lists approximately 700,000 distinct CDR3 sequences; about 40% were seen once. Sequenced: PBMCs. These receptors all come from a human donor in good health (CMV status not recorded). Some clones in this sample may be carry-over from other donors' samples.

This sequence joins TRBV19 and TRBJ1-1, with D uncertain. Between the trimmed V and J ends, which lost 9 bases and 7 bases, there was a span of 15 bases. This CDR3 has 12 residues. Germline lookup yields CDR1 LNHDA and CDR2 SQIVND (reference sequence). The CDR3 coding sequence is TGTGCCAGCCAAGGGTGGACCCGTGAAGCTTTCTTT. Translation: CASQGWTREAFF.

The chain uses TRBV10-2 and TRBJ2-3; the match to TRBD2 covers 12 bases. The germline V gene has CDR1 WSHSY and CDR2 SAAADI. This CDR3 has 15 residues. J lost 3 bases, V lost 6 bases, and 4 bases had no gene match. In DNA, the CDR3 is TGCGCCAGCAGGCTGACTAGCGGGGGAACAGATACGCAGTATTTT. It codes for CASRLTSGGTDTQYF.

The V call is TRBV6-5, the J call TRBJ1-3, with 7 bases matching TRBD1. This CDR3 has 17 amino acids. V trimming: 2 bases; J trimming: 4 bases; junction bases outside the gene matches: 11. CDR1 and CDR2 from the germline V gene are MNHEY and SVGAGI. CDR3 nucleotides: TGTGCCAGCAGTTACCTTCGGGACAGTCAAAGCGGAAACACCATATATTTT. Protein: CASSYLRDSQSGNTIYF.

This clonotype was seen only a few times. The V and J genes are TRBV6-5 and TRBJ2-3; D remains ambiguous. V lost 2 bases, J lost 4 bases, and 13 bases lay in between. Germline CDR1 MNHEY, CDR2 SVGAGI. This CDR3 has 15 amino acids. CDR3 sequence: CASSYGAPEADTQYF. CDR3 coding DNA: TGTGCCAGCAGTTACGGCGCACCCGAAGCAGATACGCAGTATTTT.

The chain has TRBV15 and TRBJ2-2, with D uncertain. The CDR3 has 17 residues. The germline V gene encodes CDR1 LNHNV and CDR2 YYDKDF (reference sequence). V lost 0 bases to trimming and J lost 5 bases, with 16 bases between them. Written as DNA, the CDR3 is TGTGCCACCAGCAGAGATAACACTCGTTATGTGACCGGGGAGCTGTTTTTT. Residues: CATSRDNTRYVTGELFF.

This clonotype was seen more than once but under ten times. V usage is TRBV7-2 and J usage is TRBJ2-4; a weak D match, TRBD1 (5 bases). CDR1 and CDR2 from the germline V gene are SGHTA and FQGNSA. Trimming removed 4 bases at V and 4 bases at J, with 14 bases between. The CDR3 has 15 amino acids. CDR3 sequence: CASSYITGDKNIQYF. CDR3 nucleotides: TGTGCCAGCAGCTACATCACAGGAGATAAAAACATTCAGTACTTC.

This chain uses TRBV28 with TRBJ1-5, with 12 bases aligning to TRBD1. Germline V CDR1 and CDR2: MDHEN, SYDVKM. V gave up 3 bases and J gave up 7 bases; unmatched junction bases: 10. The CDR3 sequence is 17 residues long. Here the CDR3 reads CASSLLGTGGLQQPQHF. The CDR3 nucleotides read TGTGCCAGCAGTTTGTTAGGGACAGGGGGCTTACAGCAGCCCCAGCATTTT.

The chain combines TRBV28 with TRBJ2-4, with no clear D. The length of the CDR3 is 14 residues. Deletions cut 4 bases from V and 9 bases from J, with 16 bases between. Germline assignment: CDR1 MDHEN and CDR2 SYDVKM. The CDR3 nucleotides are TGTGCCAGCAGTTCCCCTCCACGGCCAGCCATTCAGTACTTC. Translation gives CASSSPPRPAIQYF.

This clonotype was counted a few times. The rearrangement joins TRBV9 to TRBJ1-3; D is uncertain. This CDR3 contains 14 residues. Trimming cost V 2 bases and J 4 bases, with 10 bases left between them. Germline loops: CDR1 SGDLS, CDR2 YYNGEE. The CDR3 is CASSVDGLGNTIYF. CDR3 DNA: TGTGCCAGCAGCGTGGACGGATTGGGAAACACCATATATTTT.

This clonotype occurred a few times. The chain joins TRBV5-6 to TRBJ2-7; a possible D gene is TRBD1 (5 bases). The length of the CDR3 is 15 residues. Germline-derived CDR1 and CDR2 are SGHDT and YYEEEE. Trimming shortened V by 4 bases and J by 5 bases, and 19 bases separated the two germline ends. This chain's CDR3 is CASSREVTGINEQYF. DNA for the CDR3: TGTGCCAGCAGCCGAGAAGTAACAGGTATCAACGAGCAGTACTTC.

The V and J genes are TRBV28 and TRBJ2-7; 7 nucleotides line up with TRBD1. V was pared by 1 base and J by 7 bases, with 4 bases of the junction left unmatched. Germline V gene sequence: CDR1 MDHEN, CDR2 SYDVKM. The CDR3 extends over 13 amino acids. This CDR3 reads CASSLSGRGEQYF. The CDR3 DNA is TGTGCCAGCAGTTTATCCGGCAGGGGGGAGCAGTACTTC.

This clonotype was counted a few times. This chain links TRBV2 with TRBJ2-7, with 10 bases that match TRBD2. This CDR3 has 15 residues. V was clipped by 1 base and J by 5 bases; unmatched bases: 5. Per the germline V gene, CDR1 is SNHLY and CDR2 is FYNNEI. CDR3 in amino acids: CASSEGPSGSHEQYF. DNA of the CDR3: TGTGCCAGCAGTGAAGGCCCTAGCGGGAGCCACGAGCAGTACTTC.

This clonotype was seen a handful of times. The rearrangement joins TRBV28 to TRBJ2-7; D gene uncertain. The ends were cut back, 6 bases at V and 3 bases at J, with 12 bases in the middle. Germline loops: CDR1 MDHEN, CDR2 SYDVKM. The CDR3 has 13 residues. This CDR3 is CASRGSARYEQYF. The CDR3 nucleotides are TGTGCCAGCAGGGGGTCCGCCCGCTACGAGCAGTACTTC.

J is TRBJ1-2 and V is TRBV20-1; 7 nucleotides agree with TRBD1. The CDR3 consists of 15 residues. Losses at the gene ends were 3 bases for V and 0 bases for J; bases not matched to a gene: 7. Germline CDR1 and CDR2: DFQATT and SNEGSKA (reference sequence). The CDR3 spells CSASHRGETNYGYTF. In nucleotides, the CDR3 is TGCAGTGCTAGTCACAGGGGTGAGACTAACTATGGCTACACCTTC.

This clonotype was seen only a few times. V and J are TRBV24-1 and TRBJ1-2; D is perhaps TRBD1 (6 bases). The CDR3 contains 14 residues. The germline gives CDR1 KGHDR, CDR2 SFDVKD. V shed 4 bases and J shed 5 bases, with 13 bases lying between them. CDR3 DNA: TGTGCCACCAGTGACGACAGGCAGAAATATGGCTACACCTTC. The encoded protein is CATSDDRQKYGYTF.